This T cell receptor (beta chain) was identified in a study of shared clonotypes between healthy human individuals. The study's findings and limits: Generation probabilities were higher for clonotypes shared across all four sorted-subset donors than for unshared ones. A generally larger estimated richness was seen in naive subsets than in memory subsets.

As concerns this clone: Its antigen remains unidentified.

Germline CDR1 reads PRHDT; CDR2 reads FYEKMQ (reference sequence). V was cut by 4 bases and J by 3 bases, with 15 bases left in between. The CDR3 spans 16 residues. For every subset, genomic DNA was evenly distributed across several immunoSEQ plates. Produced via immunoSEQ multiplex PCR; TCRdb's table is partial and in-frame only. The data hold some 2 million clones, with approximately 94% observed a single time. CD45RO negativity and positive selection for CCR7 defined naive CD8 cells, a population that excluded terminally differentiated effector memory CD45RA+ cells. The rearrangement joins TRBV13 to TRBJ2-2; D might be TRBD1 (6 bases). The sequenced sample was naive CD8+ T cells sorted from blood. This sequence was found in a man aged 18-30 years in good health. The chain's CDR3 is CASSSTGNPDTGELFF. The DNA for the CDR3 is TGTGCCAGCAGCTCTACAGGGAATCCGGACACCGGGGAGCTGTTTTTT.